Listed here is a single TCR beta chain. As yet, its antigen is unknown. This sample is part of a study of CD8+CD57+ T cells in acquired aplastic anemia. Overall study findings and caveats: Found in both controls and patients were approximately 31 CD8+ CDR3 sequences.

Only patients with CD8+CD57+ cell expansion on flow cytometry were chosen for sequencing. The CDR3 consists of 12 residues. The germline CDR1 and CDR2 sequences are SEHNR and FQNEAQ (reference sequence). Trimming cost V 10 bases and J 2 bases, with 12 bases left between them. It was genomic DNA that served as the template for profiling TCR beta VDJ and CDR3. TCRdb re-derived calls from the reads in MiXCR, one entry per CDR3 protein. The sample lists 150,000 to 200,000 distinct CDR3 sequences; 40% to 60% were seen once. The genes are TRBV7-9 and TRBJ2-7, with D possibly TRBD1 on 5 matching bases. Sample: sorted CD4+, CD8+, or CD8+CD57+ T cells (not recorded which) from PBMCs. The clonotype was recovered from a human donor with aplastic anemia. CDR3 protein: CAIGAFTYEQYF. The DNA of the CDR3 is TGTGCCATAGGGGCATTTACCTACGAGCAGTACTTC. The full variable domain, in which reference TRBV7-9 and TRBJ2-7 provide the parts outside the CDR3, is DTGVSQNPRHKITKRGQNVTFRCDPISEHNRLYWYRQTLGQGPEFLTYFQNEAQLEKSRLLSDRFSAERPKGSFSTLEIQRTEQGDSAMYLCAIGAFTYEQYFGPGTRLTVT.